The rows below give T cell receptor beta chains drawn from one sample of a study of blood T cell repertoires in COVID-19. Sequenced by immunoSEQ multiplex PCR; TCRdb stores in-frame clones only, minus some. The sample includes 390,000 or so clones, roughly 90% of them seen just once. The sequenced sample was peripheral blood. These receptors were collected from a young woman with COVID-19, enrolled during active disease. The CDR3 runs from the conserved cysteine through the conserved F or W. Each record gives: clone size, V gene, D gene, J gene, CDR3 protein, CDR3 DNA. A D gene is named only where the DNA matches it firmly. Rows give clone size only sometimes, using once, few, many, or a class for an expanded clone.

NA	TRBV7-2	TRBD1	TRBJ1-4	CASSPLGQGLVKLFF	TGTGCCAGCAGCCCCCTTGGACAGGGGTTAGTAAAACTGTTTTTT
NA	TRBV6-5	TRBD1	TRBJ1-3	CASSYSSGQGGNTIYF	TGTGCCAGCAGTTACTCCTCCGGACAGGGTGGAAACACCATATATTTT
once	TRBV10-3	NA	TRBJ1-5	CAISPRGGPYSNQPQHF	TGTGCCATCAGTCCTAGGGGGGGACCTTATAGCAATCAGCCCCAGCATTTT
few	TRBV5-5	NA	TRBJ2-1	CASSFPSHNEQFF	TGTGCCAGCAGCTTCCCCTCTCACAATGAGCAGTTCTTC
few	TRBV7-6	NA	TRBJ1-5	CASSLGGGRSNQPQHF	TGTGCCAGCAGCTTAGGCGGGGGCAGGAGCAATCAGCCCCAGCATTTT
NA	TRBV21-1	NA	TRBJ2-7	CASSTVRVGVYEQYF	TGTGCCAGCAGCACCGTTCGGGTCGGGGTCTACGAGCAGTACTTC
NA	TRBV4-3	NA	TRBJ2-1	CASSPSWDFANEQFF	TGCGCCAGCAGCCCCTCTTGGGACTTCGCTAATGAGCAGTTCTTC
NA	TRBV29-1	TRBD1	TRBJ2-3	CSVEDFATGLGTDTQYF	TGCAGCGTTGAAGATTTTGCGACAGGGTTGGGCACAGATACGCAGTATTTT
NA	TRBV9	NA	TRBJ2-3	CASSDGGGTDTQYF	TGTGCCAGCAGCGACGGAGGGGGCACAGATACGCAGTATTTT
NA	TRBV5-1	NA	TRBJ2-2	CASSLARGRGELFF	TGCGCCAGCAGCTTGGCCAGGGGCCGTGGGGAGCTGTTTTTT
NA	TRBV19	NA	TRBJ2-1	CASSIVAADNEQFF	TGTGCCAGTAGTATCGTGGCGGCCGACAATGAGCAGTTCTTC
NA	TRBV9	TRBD1	TRBJ2-1	CASSQGDRGPQIPNEQFF	TGTGCCAGCAGCCAAGGGGACAGGGGGCCTCAGATCCCAAATGAGCAGTTCTTC
NA	TRBV5-4	TRBD2	TRBJ2-3	CASSLGLAADTQYF	TGTGCCAGCAGCCTAGGACTAGCGGCAGATACGCAGTATTTT
NA	TRBV5-6	NA	TRBJ1-1	CASSFGRGIWAFF	TGTGCCAGCAGCTTCGGTCGGGGAATCTGGGCTTTCTTT
NA	TRBV28	TRBD1	TRBJ1-5	CASRTTRTGGNQPQHF	TGTGCCAGCAGGACTACCCGGACAGGGGGCAATCAGCCCCAGCATTTT
NA	TRBV6-6	NA	TRBJ1-3	CASIVEASGNTIYF	TGTGCCAGCATAGTGGAGGCTTCTGGAAACACCATATATTTT
once	TRBV11-2	NA	TRBJ1-3	CASSFGAYSGNTIYF	TGTGCCAGCAGCTTTGGGGCCTACTCTGGAAACACCATATATTTT
NA	TRBV6-5	TRBD2	TRBJ2-1	CASARGGSYNEQFF	TGTGCCAGTGCTCGGGGGGGCTCCTACAATGAGCAGTTCTTC
NA	TRBV7-2	NA	TRBJ2-3	CASSLSGAVSTDTQYF	TGTGCCAGCAGCTTATCAGGGGCCGTAAGCACAGATACGCAGTATTTT
NA	TRBV6-1	NA	TRBJ1-1	CASSEGGWTEAFF	TGTGCCAGCAGTGAAGGCGGATGGACTGAAGCTTTCTTT
NA	TRBV9	TRBD2	TRBJ2-1	CASSVGTSGVSHNEQFF	TGTGCCAGCAGCGTAGGGACTAGCGGGGTCAGTCACAATGAGCAGTTCTTC
NA	TRBV2	TRBD1	TRBJ1-2	CASSETGQGAHGYTF	TGTGCCAGCAGTGAGACAGGACAGGGGGCGCACGGCTACACCTTC
NA	TRBV25-1	NA	TRBJ2-2	CASSVSQNANTGELFF	TGTGCCAGCAGTGTTTCACAGAACGCGAACACCGGGGAGCTGTTTTTT
NA	TRBV4-3	NA	TRBJ1-1	CASSRQLAGSEAFF	TGCGCCAGCAGCCGACAGCTTGCCGGGTCTGAAGCTTTCTTT
NA	TRBV19	NA	TRBJ2-7	CASSIYQGTYEQYF	TGTGCCAGTAGTATTTATCAGGGGACCTACGAGCAGTACTTC
NA	TRBV4-1	TRBD2	TRBJ2-1	CASSQASTSGGNNEQFF	TGCGCCAGCAGCCAAGCGAGCACTAGCGGGGGGAACAATGAGCAGTTCTTC
NA	TRBV12-5	NA	TRBJ2-5	CASADSAETQYF	TGTGCTAGCGCGGACAGCGCAGAGACCCAGTACTTC
NA	TRBV18	TRBD2	TRBJ2-1	CASSLNSGGDNEQFF	TGTGCCAGCTCACTCAATAGCGGGGGGGACAATGAGCAGTTCTTC
NA	TRBV25-1	TRBD2	TRBJ2-1	CASSGIAGLLSYNEQFF	TGTGCCAGCAGTGGCATAGCGGGGCTACTCTCCTACAATGAGCAGTTCTTC
once	TRBV10-1	TRBD1	TRBJ2-3	CASSVGQGADTQYF	TGCGCCAGCAGTGTCGGACAGGGAGCAGATACGCAGTATTTT
NA	TRBV27	NA	TRBJ1-4	CASSLIPPGLAMGATNEKLFF	TGTGCCAGCAGTCTTATCCCACCAGGACTGGCCATGGGTGCAACTAATGAAAAACTGTTTTTT
NA	TRBV9	TRBD1	TRBJ2-3	CASSVGDRAYHGTQYF	TGTGCCAGCAGCGTAGGGGACAGGGCCTACCACGGTACGCAGTATTTT
NA	TRBV7-2	TRBD1	TRBJ2-1	CASSKDREGNEQFF	TGTGCCAGCAGCAAGGACAGGGAAGGCAATGAGCAGTTCTTC
NA	TRBV11-3	TRBD1	TRBJ2-3	CASSLEGQGGTTTDTQYF	TGTGCCAGCAGCTTAGAGGGACAAGGGGGCACAACCACAGATACGCAGTATTTT
NA	TRBV3-1/TRBV3-2	NA	TRBJ1-2	CASSFRTSPANYGYTF	TGTGCCAGCAGCTTCCGGACAAGCCCAGCTAACTATGGCTACACCTTC
NA	TRBV4-3	NA	TRBJ1-4	CASSRGGLWGEHNEKLFF	TGCGCCAGCAGCCGCGGGGGTTTGTGGGGGGAGCACAATGAAAAACTGTTTTTT
NA	TRBV7-2	TRBD2	TRBJ2-1	CASSHPLAGGSSYNEQFF	TGTGCCAGCAGCCACCCACTAGCGGGGGGGAGCTCCTACAATGAGCAGTTCTTC
once	TRBV19	TRBD1	TRBJ1-2	CASSIRDRGNYGYTF	TGTGCCAGTAGTATTCGGGACAGGGGTAACTATGGCTACACCTTC
NA	TRBV16	NA	TRBJ1-5	CATTGGGQPQHF	TGTGCCACCACCGGGGGGGGTCAGCCCCAGCATTTT
NA	TRBV4-3	NA	TRBJ2-1	CASSQESDTYNEQFF	TGCGCCAGCAGCCAAGAGAGTGACACTTACAATGAGCAGTTCTTC